Presented here are 16 T cell receptor beta chains from one specimen sequenced in a study of CXCR3-negative and CXCR3-positive naive CD8 T cells. The TRB cDNA libraries were prepared by 5' RACE with UMI labels. Reprocessing the 5' RACE reads, TCRdb reports a single entry for every CDR3 protein and omits DNA. In total, the table holds about 81,000 distinct CDR3 sequences. Source material: naive CXCR3- CD8+ T cells from blood. Indicated subset: CD45RO-CCR7+CD27+CD95- naive CD8+ T cells lacking CXCR3 (TNR3-). Receptor source: a human donor in good health. Some clones in this sample may be carry-over from other donors' samples.

The chain combines TRBV12-2 with TRBJ2-3; TCRdb's D call of TRBD1 is untestable without DNA. TRBV12-2 is a documented pseudogene. This CDR3 is 16 amino acids long. CDR3 loop: CASRQRDRGFTDTQYF.

The J gene is TRBJ2-7, the V gene TRBV9; TCRdb lists TRBD2, though no DNA is available to test this call. The germline V gene encodes CDR1 SGDLS and CDR2 YYNGEE. The CDR3 has 16 residues. CDR3 protein: CASSERGLAGSEWQYF.

The chain recombines TRBV12-3 or TRBV12-4 with TRBJ2-5; the TCRdb call, TRBD1, lacks DNA for checking. This CDR3 has 17 amino acids. The CDR3 is CASSLLLGQGAGETQYF.

The rearrangement joins TRBV7-3 to TRBJ2-1. The germline CDR1 and CDR2 sequences are SGHTA and FQGTGA. This CDR3 is built from 14 residues. CDR3 in amino acids: CASSPDRSYNEQFF.

V usage is TRBV7-9 and J usage is TRBJ2-5; TCRdb's D call of TRBD2 is untestable without DNA. The CDR3 has 15 residues. Germline CDR1 reads SEHNR; CDR2 reads FQNEAQ (reference sequence). This CDR3 is CASRSGGGSQETQYF.

This rearrangement joins TRBV7-9 to TRBJ2-3; as DNA is missing, the TRBD1 call by TCRdb cannot be tested. This CDR3 has 13 amino acids. CDR1 is SEHNR and CDR2 is FQNEAQ in the germline V gene (reference sequence). This chain's CDR3 is CASSPGLTDTQYF.

The rearrangement joins TRBV7-9 to TRBJ2-1; TCRdb outputs TRBD1, but without DNA this stays unchecked. Looked up from germline, CDR1 is SEHNR and CDR2 is FQNEAQ (reference sequence). This CDR3 is 16 amino acids long. CDR3 residues: CASSFPDPSSYNEQFF.

The chain recombines TRBV20-1 with TRBJ1-1; TCRdb reports TRBD1, a call that lacks DNA to check it against. Germline V gene sequence: CDR1 DFQATT, CDR2 SNEGSKA (reference sequence). This CDR3 spans 15 amino acids. The CDR3: CSATNPGKENTEAFF.

The chain is built from TRBV7-2 and TRBJ1-3. Per germline, CDR1 SGHTA and CDR2 FQGNSA. This CDR3 contains 21 residues. CDR3 region: CASSLYRGGPTEKSSGNTIYF.

The chain uses TRBV7-9 and TRBJ2-7. The CDR3 sequence is 13 residues long. Germline CDR1 and CDR2: SEHNR and FQNEAQ (reference sequence). CDR3 sequence reads: CASSVADTYEQYF.

The chain combines TRBV28 with TRBJ2-7; TCRdb selects TRBD1, and the lack of DNA leaves this call unchecked. This CDR3 is built from 16 residues. Per the germline V gene, CDR1 is MDHEN and CDR2 is SYDVKM. The CDR3: CASSSNRGGGFGEQYF.

The J gene is TRBJ2-2, the V gene TRBV24-1; TCRdb selects TRBD1, and the lack of DNA leaves this call unchecked. The CDR3 loop spans 15 amino acids. Germline loops: CDR1 KGHDR, CDR2 SFDVKD. The chain's CDR3 is CATSEGTGNTGELFF.

The genes are TRBV28 and TRBJ2-3; the TRBD1 assignment by TCRdb is unverifiable without DNA. Germline-derived CDR1 and CDR2 are MDHEN and SYDVKM. This CDR3 spans 15 amino acids. CDR3 in amino acids: CASSLALRGRDTQYF.

The gene calls are TRBV7-7 and TRBJ2-3; the TCRdb D gene call, TRBD1, has no DNA to confirm it. The CDR3 has 15 residues. Germline CDR1 SSHAT, CDR2 FNYEAQ (reference sequence). CDR3 sequence: CASSLVGGPTDTQYF.

This rearrangement joins TRBV4-2 to TRBJ2-7; TCRdb names TRBD2, which stays unverified in the absence of DNA. CDR3 size: 13 residues. Germline assignment: CDR1 LGHNA and CDR2 YNFKEQ. The chain's CDR3 is CASSPEASYEQYF.

The genes are TRBV7-9 and TRBJ2-1; TCRdb lists TRBD1, though no DNA is available to test this call. Germline values: CDR1 SEHNR, CDR2 FQNEAQ (reference sequence). There are 13 residues in the CDR3. The CDR3 here is CASSIRDIDEQFF.